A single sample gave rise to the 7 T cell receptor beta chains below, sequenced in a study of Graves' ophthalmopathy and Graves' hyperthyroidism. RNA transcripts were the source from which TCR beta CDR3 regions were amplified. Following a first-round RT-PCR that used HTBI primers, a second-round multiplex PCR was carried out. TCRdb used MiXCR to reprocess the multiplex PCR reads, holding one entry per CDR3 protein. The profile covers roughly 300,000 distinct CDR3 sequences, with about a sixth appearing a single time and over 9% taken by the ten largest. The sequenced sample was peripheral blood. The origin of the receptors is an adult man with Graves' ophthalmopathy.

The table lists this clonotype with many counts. The CDR3 spells CASRRMGGPPRNIQYF. The CDR3 nucleotides are TGTGCCAGCAGGCGGATGGGGGGCCCGCCGAGAAACATTCAGTACTTC. This chain connects TRBV6-2 or TRBV6-3 to TRBJ2-4; D is perhaps TRBD1 or TRBD2 (6 bases each). This CDR3 has 16 amino acids. Germline CDR1 MNHEY, CDR2 SVGEGT. V was shortened by 6 bases and J by 6 bases, with 21 bases between the two germline ends.

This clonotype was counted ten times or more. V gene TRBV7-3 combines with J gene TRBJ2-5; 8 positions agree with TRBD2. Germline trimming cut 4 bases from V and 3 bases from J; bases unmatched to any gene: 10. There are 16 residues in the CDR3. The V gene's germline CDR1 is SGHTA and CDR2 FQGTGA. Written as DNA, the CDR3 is TGTGCCAGCAGCTCCCGAGGGGTAGCGGGGAAAGAGACCCAGTACTTC. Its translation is CASSSRGVAGKETQYF.

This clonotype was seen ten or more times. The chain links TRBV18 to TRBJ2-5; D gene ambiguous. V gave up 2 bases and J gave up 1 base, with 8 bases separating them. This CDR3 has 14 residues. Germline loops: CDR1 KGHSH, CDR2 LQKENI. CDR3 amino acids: CASSPRPGQETQYF. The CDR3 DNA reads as TGTGCCAGCTCACCAAGACCAGGCCAAGAGACCCAGTACTTC.

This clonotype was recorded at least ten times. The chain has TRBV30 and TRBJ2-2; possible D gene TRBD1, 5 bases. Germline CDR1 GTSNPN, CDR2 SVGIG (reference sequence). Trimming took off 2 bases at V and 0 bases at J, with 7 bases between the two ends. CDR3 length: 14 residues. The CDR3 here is CAWSKTANTGELFF. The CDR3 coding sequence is TGTGCCTGGAGTAAGACAGCGAACACCGGGGAGCTGTTTTTT.

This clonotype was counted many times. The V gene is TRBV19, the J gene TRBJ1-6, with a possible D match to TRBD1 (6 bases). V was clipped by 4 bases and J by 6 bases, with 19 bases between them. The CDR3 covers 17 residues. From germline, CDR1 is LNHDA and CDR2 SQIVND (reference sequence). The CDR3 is CASSKSTVGRGNSPLHF. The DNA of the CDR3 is TGTGCCAGTAGTAAGTCGACGGTGGGCAGGGGTAATTCACCCCTCCACTTT.

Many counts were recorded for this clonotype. CDR3 residues: CASSFDGYQETQYF. The CDR3 nucleotides are TGTGCCAGCAGCTTTGACGGGTACCAAGAGACCCAGTACTTC. This rearrangement joins TRBV7-2 to TRBJ2-5; D gene uncertain. Germline CDR1 reads SGHTA; CDR2 reads FQGNSA. The CDR3 is 14 amino acids. Trimming removed 3 bases at V and 0 bases at J, with 8 bases between.

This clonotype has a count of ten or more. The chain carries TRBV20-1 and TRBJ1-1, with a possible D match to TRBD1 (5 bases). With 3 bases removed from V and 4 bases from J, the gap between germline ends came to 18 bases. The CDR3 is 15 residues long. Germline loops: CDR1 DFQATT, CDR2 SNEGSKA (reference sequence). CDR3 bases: TGCAGTGCTAGCCCCTATCGGGGGGGTGCCACTGAAGCTTTCTTT. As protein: CSASPYRGGATEAFF.